Shown below are 27 T cell receptor beta chains from a single sample sequenced in a study of cytomegalovirus exposure and HLA in healthy donors. Profiled with immunoSEQ multiplex PCR; TCRdb holds only in-frame clones, not every one. Of 150,000 to 200,000 clones listed, 86% were seen once; the top ten hold under 3.5%. The sequencing sample was made of PBMCs. All receptors come from a man aged 18 to 29 in good health and CMV-seropositive.

The J gene is TRBJ2-5, the V gene TRBV5-6; 9 bases match TRBD1. Germline V gene lookup returns CDR1 SGHDT and CDR2 YYEEEE. V trimming: 5 bases; J trimming: 3 bases; junction bases outside the gene matches: 8. The CDR3 loop spans 15 amino acids. The CDR3 DNA reads as TGTGCCAGCAGGAATACAGGGGGCGGGGAAGAGACCCAGTACTTC. Its protein is CASRNTGGGEETQYF.

The rearrangement uses TRBV27 and TRBJ2-7; 11 bases agree with TRBD1. The trim removed 2 bases at V and 1 base at J, leaving 4 bases unmatched. The CDR3 sequence is 16 residues long. Germline values: CDR1 MNHEY, CDR2 SMNVEV (reference sequence). The DNA for the CDR3 is TGTGCCAGCAGTTTAGGGGGGACAGGGGGTTCCTACGAGCAGTACTTC. Protein: CASSLGGTGGSYEQYF.

The rearrangement links TRBV9 to TRBJ1-2; 7 nucleotides align to TRBD1. This CDR3 is 15 amino acids long. V lost 3 bases, J lost 8 bases, and 13 bases stayed unmatched. Germline V gene data show CDR1 as SGDLS and CDR2 as YYNGEE. CDR3 nucleotide sequence: TGTGCCAGCAGCGGTTCCGGGACAGTCCTTTTCGGCTACACCTTC. As protein: CASSGSGTVLFGYTF.

The rearrangement uses TRBV29-1 and TRBJ1-2, with D unresolved. Germline loops: CDR1 SQVTM, CDR2 ANQGSEA. V was cut by 0 bases and J by 8 bases, with 7 bases left in between. The CDR3 is made up of 11 amino acids. CDR3 bases: TGCAGCGTTGAAGATGTTCTAGGCTACACCTTC. Its protein is CSVEDVLGYTF. Full variable domain (outside the CDR3, taken from reference TRBV29-1 and TRBJ1-2): SAVISQKPSRDICQRGTSLTIQCQVDSQVTMMFWYRQQPGQSLTLIATANQGSEATYESGFVIDKFPISRPNLTFSTLTVSNMSPEDSSIYLCSVEDVLGYTFGSGTRLTVV.

The J gene is TRBJ2-1, the V gene TRBV5-1; D remains ambiguous. CDR1 is SGHRS and CDR2 is YFSETQ in the germline V gene. With 1 base removed from V and 0 bases from J, the gap between germline ends came to 11 bases. CDR3 size: 16 residues. The CDR3 loop reads CASSLYVAISYNEQFF. CDR3 DNA sequence: TGCGCCAGCAGCTTGTATGTAGCCATCTCCTACAATGAGCAGTTCTTC.

The chain joins TRBV9 to TRBJ2-1; D might be TRBD1 (5 bases). Trimming pared 4 bases from V and 4 bases from J, leaving 21 bases between. CDR3 size: 17 residues. Germline V gene lookup returns CDR1 SGDLS and CDR2 YYNGEE. The DNA of the CDR3 is TGTGCCAGCAGCCCCCAAACAGGTCACTTTGGGTACAATGAGCAGTTCTTC. This sequence encodes CASSPQTGHFGYNEQFF.

The V gene is TRBV5-1, the J gene TRBJ1-2, with 12 nucleotides matching TRBD1. The CDR3 consists of 15 residues. V gave up 2 bases and J gave up 7 bases; unmatched junction bases: 6. Germline CDR1 is SGHRS and CDR2 is YFSETQ. The chain's CDR3 is CASSFTGTGGSGYTF. For the CDR3, the DNA is TGCGCCAGCAGCTTTACCGGGACAGGGGGCTCTGGCTACACCTTC.

The chain uses TRBV12-5 and TRBJ1-2; D remains unclear. Germline V lookup: CDR1 LGHNT, CDR2 FRNRAP. V was cut by 1 base and J by 2 bases, with 2 bases left in between. The CDR3 runs 12 residues. CDR3 nucleotides: TGTGCTAGTGGTTTGGCGAACTATGGCTACACCTTC. It is translated as CASGLANYGYTF.

The chain links TRBV28 to TRBJ1-2; no firm D call. Trimming stripped 3 bases from V and 6 bases from J, with 11 bases between. Per the germline V gene, CDR1 is MDHEN and CDR2 is SYDVKM. There are 13 residues in the CDR3. The CDR3 nucleotides read TGTGCCAGCAGTTTTCTTCCAGGCGATGGCTACACCTTC. Its protein is CASSFLPGDGYTF.

A remark on this clone: One end of the junction does not line up with germline, which may come from a read error. The J gene is TRBJ1-4, the V gene TRBV7-7; 7 nucleotides match TRBD1. The germline V gene encodes CDR1 SSHAT and CDR2 FNYEAQ (reference sequence). This CDR3 is 13 amino acids long. The DNA for the CDR3 is TGTGCTAGCAGCCTTTACAGGGGTGAAGAACTGTTTTTT. Amino acid sequence: CASSLYRGEELFF.

This sequence joins TRBV2 and TRBJ2-7, with TRBD1 identical over 9 bases. The CDR3 has 16 residues. V was clipped by 6 bases and J by 5 bases; unmatched bases: 14. In germline, CDR1 is SNHLY, CDR2 FYNNEI. The CDR3 nucleotides read TGTGCCAGCAGACTTCTTCCCGGGACAGGGCAGGACGAGCAGTACTTC. Translation: CASRLLPGTGQDEQYF. Variable domain in full (rest from reference TRBV2 and TRBJ2-7): EPEVTQTPSHQVTQMGQEVILRCVPISNHLYFYWYRQILGQKVEFLVSFYNNEISEKSEIFDDQFSVERPDGSNFTLKIRSTKLEDSAMYFCASRLLPGTGQDEQYFGPGTRLTVT.

The chain employs TRBV7-6 and TRBJ2-1, with 10 nucleotides matching TRBD2. CDR3 length: 15 amino acids. The V gene end was trimmed by 5 bases and the J gene end by 11 bases; junction bases not matched to a gene: 12. CDR1 SGHVS and CDR2 FNYEAQ come from the germline V gene. The DNA for the CDR3 is TGTGCCAGCAGCCCACGGACTAGCGGAGAAGGGAAGCAGTTCTTC. This translates into CASSPRTSGEGKQFF.

The rearrangement uses TRBV19 and TRBJ1-5, with a possible D match to TRBD1 (6 bases). The CDR3 contains 12 residues. V shed 8 bases and J shed 4 bases, with 9 bases lying between them. Germline loops: CDR1 LNHDA, CDR2 SQIVND (reference sequence). CDR3 DNA: TGTGCCAGTTCGGACAGTAATCAGCCCCAGCATTTT. Protein product: CASSDSNQPQHF.

J is TRBJ2-2 and V is TRBV18; 8 nucleotides match TRBD2. The V gene end was trimmed by 3 bases and the J gene end by 0 bases; junction bases not matched to a gene: 3. CDR3 length equals 16 residues. Germline assignment: CDR1 KGHSH and CDR2 LQKENI. The CDR3 bases are TGTGCCAGCTCACCGATAGCGGGAACGAACACCGGGGAGCTGTTTTTT. As protein: CASSPIAGTNTGELFF.

The V call is TRBV25-1, the J call TRBJ1-1, with D uncertain. The CDR3 length is 13 residues. Trimming left V 7 bases short and J 1 base short, with 10 bases between. Germline CDR1 and CDR2: MGHDK and SYGVNS. The CDR3 nucleotides read TGTGCCAGCACCCCCTGGGCGAACACTGAAGCTTTCTTT. Its translation: CASTPWANTEAFF.

This clone was observed a single time. This chain joins TRBV6-5 and TRBJ1-1, with a weak D call TRBD1 (5 bases). The CDR3 extends over 11 amino acids. Germline V lookup: CDR1 MNHEY, CDR2 SVGAGI. V shed 8 bases and J shed 11 bases, with 15 bases lying between them. CDR3 sequence (DNA): TGTGCCAGCCGGGGGTTCGGGGTCGCTTTCTTT. This sequence encodes CASRGFGVAFF.

The chain joins TRBV18 to TRBJ2-7; 7 bases are shared with TRBD2. The CDR3 consists of 15 residues. Germline V gives CDR1 KGHSH, CDR2 LQKENI. V shed 0 bases and J 5 bases; nucleotides not matched to a gene: 7. The CDR3: CASSPPVGRGHEQYF. CDR3 DNA sequence: TGTGCCAGCTCACCACCGGTAGGGAGGGGTCACGAGCAGTACTTC.

The chain combines TRBV7-3 with TRBJ2-3; D uncertain. Looked up from germline, CDR1 is SGHTA and CDR2 is FQGTGA. V lost 8 bases and J lost 2, with 11 bases in between. The CDR3 length is 13 residues. The DNA of the CDR3 is TGTGCCAGCTCGGGTTCCTACACAGATACGCAGTATTTT. It yields the protein CASSGSYTDTQYF.

This chain connects TRBV6-1 to TRBJ2-7; TRBD1 aligns across 11 bases. CDR3 length equals 14 residues. Germline-derived CDR1 and CDR2 are MNHNS and SASEGT. The V gene end was trimmed by 8 bases and the J gene end by 4 bases; junction bases not matched to a gene: 7. DNA for the CDR3: TGTGCCAGCGGGACCGGGACAGGGGGTTACGAGCAGTACTTC. The encoded protein is CASGTGTGGYEQYF.

V usage is TRBV4-2 and J usage is TRBJ2-1; D remains unclear. CDR1 is LGHNA, CDR2 YNFKEQ, per germline. The CDR3 runs to 13 residues. Between the trimmed V and J ends, which lost 3 bases and 8 bases, there was a span of 11 bases. The CDR3 reads CASSQIPEYEQFF. The CDR3, as DNA: TGTGCCAGCAGCCAGATACCTGAGTATGAGCAGTTCTTC.

In this sample, this clone turned up once. J is TRBJ2-2 and V is TRBV9; TRBD2 matches at 11 bases. CDR1 SGDLS and CDR2 YYNGEE come from the germline V gene. The CDR3 is made up of 17 amino acids. V lost 3 bases and J lost 7; bases outside the gene matches: 11. The CDR3, as DNA: TGTGCCAGCAGCGACCCAACTAGCGGGAGTCAGGTCGGGGAGCTGTTTTTT. Translation gives CASSDPTSGSQVGELFF.

This clone appeared once. The chain combines TRBV6-5 with TRBJ2-3; a possible D gene is TRBD2 (6 bases). The V and J ends lost 5 bases and 4 bases respectively, with 10 bases between them. The CDR3 has 13 residues. Germline CDR1 is MNHEY and CDR2 is SVGAGI. DNA of the CDR3: TGTGCCAGCAGTACCTCGGGAGCAGATACGCAGTATTTT. Residues: CASSTSGADTQYF.

There are a few counts of this clone. The chain employs TRBV4-2 and TRBJ2-7; TRBD1 matches 9 bases. V was clipped by 1 base and J by 2 bases; unmatched bases: 3. This CDR3 comprises 15 residues. Germline loops: CDR1 LGHNA, CDR2 YNFKEQ. The CDR3 region is CASSQAGQGTYEQYF. In nucleotides, the CDR3 is TGTGCCAGCAGCCAAGCTGGACAGGGGACCTACGAGCAGTACTTC.

The count of this clone is one. The sample carries other DNA sequences with the same CDR3. V and J are TRBV9 and TRBJ1-4, with 8 bases matching TRBD1. After removal of 5 bases from V and 7 bases from J, the junction contained 4 bases not matched to a gene. CDR1 is SGDLS and CDR2 is YYNGEE in the germline V gene. This CDR3 is built from 13 residues. DNA for the CDR3: TGTGCCAGCAGTCCCGACAGGGGTGAAAAACTGTTTTTT. As protein: CASSPDRGEKLFF.

The chain has TRBV6-1 and TRBJ2-2; D may be TRBD2 (6 bases). Germline V gene sequence: CDR1 MNHNS, CDR2 SASEGT. Trimming pared 1 base from V and 14 bases from J, leaving 14 bases between. The length of the CDR3 is 13 residues. Here the CDR3 DNA reads TGTGCCAGCAGTGAAGGAGGAGGGAGTAGACTGTTTTTT. Protein: CASSEGGGSRLFF.

The DNA of the CDR3 is TGCAGCGTTACTTTAGAGACCCAGTACTTC. It encodes CSVTLETQYF. This sequence joins TRBV29-1 and TRBJ2-5; D ambiguous. The CDR3 runs 10 residues. CDR1 and CDR2 from the germline V gene are SQVTM and ANQGSEA. Trimming removed 5 bases at V and 4 bases at J, with 5 bases between. Looking up the rest from reference TRBV29-1 and TRBJ2-5 gives the full variable domain: SAVISQKPSRDICQRGTSLTIQCQVDSQVTMMFWYRQQPGQSLTLIATANQGSEATYESGFVIDKFPISRPNLTFSTLTVSNMSPEDSSIYLCSVTLETQYFGPGTRLLVL.

The chain combines TRBV10-3 with TRBJ2-1; 13 nucleotides line up with TRBD2. Germline assignment: CDR1 ENHRY and CDR2 SYGVKD. J lost 7 bases, V lost 2 bases, and 8 bases had no gene match. There are 17 residues in the CDR3. As DNA, the CDR3 is TGTGCCATCAGTGAGCCCGGACTAGCGGGAGCTCGGAATGAGCAGTTCTTC. Residues: CAISEPGLAGARNEQFF.